This TCR beta chain was recovered during a study of blood T cell repertoires in COVID-19. Whole-study context: The analysed material was cDNA or gDNA that came from T cells, B-cell-depleted T cells, or PBMCs.

Only in-frame clones appear in the TCRdb table, and some are missing; sequencing was by immunoSEQ multiplex PCR. Of roughly 220,000 clones listed, just over 85% are singletons. The V segment lost 3 bases and the J segment 7 bases; nucleotides outside the gene matches: 4. The CDR3 length is 14 residues. CDR1 and CDR2 (germline): GTSNPN, SVGIG (reference sequence). This chain connects TRBV30 to TRBJ1-5, with 12 bases identical to TRBD1. The sequenced sample consisted of PBMCs or T cells enriched from blood (not recorded which). This TCR was recovered from a woman aged 40 to 55 with acute COVID-19. The CDR3: CAWSPGTGGQPQHF. The CDR3 bases are TGTGCCTGGAGCCCGGGGACAGGGGGCCAGCCCCAGCATTTT.